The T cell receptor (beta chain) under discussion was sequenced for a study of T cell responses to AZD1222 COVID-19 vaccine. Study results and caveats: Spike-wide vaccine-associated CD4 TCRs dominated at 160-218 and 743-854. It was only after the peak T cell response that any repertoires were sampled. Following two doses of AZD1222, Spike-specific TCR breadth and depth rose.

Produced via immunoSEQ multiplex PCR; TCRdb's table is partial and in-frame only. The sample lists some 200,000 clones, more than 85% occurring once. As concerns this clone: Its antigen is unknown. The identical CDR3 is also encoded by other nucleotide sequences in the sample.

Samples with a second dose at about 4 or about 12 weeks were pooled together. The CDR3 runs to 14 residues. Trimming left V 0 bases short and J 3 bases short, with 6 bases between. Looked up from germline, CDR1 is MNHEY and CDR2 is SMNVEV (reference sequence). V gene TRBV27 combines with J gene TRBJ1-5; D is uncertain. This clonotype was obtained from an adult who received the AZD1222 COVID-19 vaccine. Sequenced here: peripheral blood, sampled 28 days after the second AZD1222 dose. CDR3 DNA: TGTGCCAGCAGTTTATCCGGCCTCAATCAGCCCCAGCATTTT. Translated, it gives CASSLSGLNQPQHF.